This is a list of T cell receptor beta chains from one sample in a study of post-analysis software for immune sequencing data. TCRdb analysed the PCR reads with MiXCR anew, one entry per CDR3 protein. The sample has approximately 660,000 distinct CDR3 sequences, approximately 60% seen once. The sequenced material came from blood. The receptors shown here come from a girl aged 2 to 9 with multiple sclerosis. The CDR3 runs from the conserved cysteine through the conserved F or W. Fields, in order: clone size, V gene, CDR3 protein. Not all rows give a size; the values are once, few, many and, for expanded clones, a class.

few,TRBV27,CAGSSSSGGTQYF
.,TRBV20-1,CSARDVDAYGTSEEQYF
.,TRBV24-1,CATSDERGTNEKLFF
.,TRBV20-1,CSARASGLTYEQYF
.,TRBV15,CATSSPGANYGYTF
few,TRBV6-2/TRBV6-3,CASSSGILGVHEQFF
.,TRBV20-1,CSALHRGSRSYEQYF
.,TRBV6-6,CASSYRVDYGYTF
.,TRBV2,CASSEERGLYEQYF
many,TRBV12-3/TRBV12-4,CASSRDRETQYF
.,TRBV25-1,CASSEPRTGDLYGYTF